The rows below give T cell receptor beta chains drawn from one sample of a study of CD8 T cells in ankylosing spondylitis. In TCRdb, the 5' RACE reads were re-called with MiXCR into one record per CDR3 protein. The profile covers a few hundred thousand distinct CDR3 sequences, with about 11% appearing a single time and approximately 20% taken by the ten largest. Sample: blood, either unsorted or a sorted T cell fraction (not recorded which). Every receptor here comes from a male donor with ankylosing spondylitis or in good health (not recorded which). Both conserved end residues are part of each CDR3. A D gene is named only where the DNA matches it firmly. Not every row has a clone size; where given, it reads once, few, many or a size class.

size: many; D: .; V: TRBV7-2; J: TRBJ1-5; DNA: TGTGCCAGCAGCTTACATGGGAGCAATCAGCCCCAGCATTTT; CDR3: CASSLHGSNQPQHF
size: many; D: .; V: TRBV6-5; J: TRBJ1-1; DNA: TGTGCCAGCTGTTGGGACGAAGGGAACACTGAAGCTTTCTTT; CDR3: CASCWDEGNTEAFF
size: few; D: .; V: TRBV20-1; J: TRBJ1-5; DNA: TGCAGTGCTAGACGGGTCTACAATCAGCCCCAGCATTTT; CDR3: CSARRVYNQPQHF
size: many; D: .; V: TRBV7-2; J: TRBJ1-1; DNA: TGTGCCACCAAGGTCGGGGTCAACACTGAAGCTTTCTTT; CDR3: CATKVGVNTEAFF
size: .; D: .; V: TRBV29-1; J: TRBJ2-5; DNA: TGCAGCGTTGATCTGGGGCGAGAGACCCAGTACTTC; CDR3: CSVDLGRETQYF
size: .; D: .; V: TRBV6-1; J: TRBJ2-1; DNA: TGTGCCAGCAGTGGGACGAGGGGGGATGAGCAGTTCTTC; CDR3: CASSGTRGDEQFF
size: many; D: .; V: TRBV12-3/TRBV12-4; J: TRBJ2-3; DNA: TGTGCCAGCAGTTTAAATCTTGGCGCAGATACGCAGTATTTT; CDR3: CASSLNLGADTQYF
size: many; D: .; V: TRBV5-1; J: TRBJ1-1; DNA: TGCGCCAGCAGCCAAGGGCCCGCGGAGGAGGCTTTCTTT; CDR3: CASSQGPAEEAFF
size: .; D: .; V: TRBV5-1; J: TRBJ1-3; DNA: TGCGCCAGCAGCCCTAGTTTGGGGACTGGAAACACCATATATTTT; CDR3: CASSPSLGTGNTIYF
size: many; D: .; V: TRBV5-1; J: TRBJ2-2; DNA: TGCGCCAGCAGCATTACCGGGACGGTGAACACCGGGGAGCTGTTTTTT; CDR3: CASSITGTVNTGELFF
size: many; D: .; V: TRBV10-3; J: TRBJ2-7; DNA: TGTGCCATCAGTTATTCCTCCTACGAGCAGTACTTC; CDR3: CAISYSSYEQYF
size: .; D: TRBD1; V: TRBV18; J: TRBJ2-1; DNA: TGTGCCAGCTCACCAGGACAGGACTACAATGAGCAGTTCTTC; CDR3: CASSPGQDYNEQFF
size: .; D: .; V: TRBV23-1; J: TRBJ2-1; DNA: TGCGCCAGCAGTCAATCCGGCAGTAGGGCGGATGCTGAGCAGTTCTTC; CDR3: CASSQSGSRADAEQFF
size: many; D: .; V: TRBV12-3/TRBV12-4; J: TRBJ1-1; DNA: TGTGCCAGCAGCTTGTCCCGCCAGACAGGTGCATCGGTTACTGAAGCTTTCTTT; CDR3: CASSLSRQTGASVTEAFF
size: few; D: .; V: TRBV2; J: TRBJ2-1; DNA: TGTGCCAGCAGCTCTCCAGCGAATGAGCAGTTCTTC; CDR3: CASSSPANEQFF
size: .; D: TRBD1; V: TRBV20-1; J: TRBJ1-6; DNA: TGCAGTGCTAGGCAACATACAGGGGATTCACCCCTCCACTTT; CDR3: CSARQHTGDSPLHF
size: few; D: TRBD2; V: TRBV7-2; J: TRBJ2-5; DNA: TGTGCCAGCAACGGGGGGGGCCCCGAGACCCAGTACTTC; CDR3: CASNGGGPETQYF
size: .; D: .; V: TRBV5-5; J: TRBJ2-1; DNA: TGTGCCAGCAGCTTGCAGGGCCGCTCCTACAATGAGCAGTTCTTC; CDR3: CASSLQGRSYNEQFF
size: few; D: .; V: TRBV7-9; J: TRBJ2-5; DNA: TGTGCCAGCAGCCGCAGGGCTTTAGGGGAGACCCAGTACTTC; CDR3: CASSRRALGETQYF
size: many; D: TRBD1; V: TRBV6-5; J: TRBJ2-3; DNA: TGTGCCAGCAGTAACACGGACAGGGCTCGCACAGATACGCAGTATTTT; CDR3: CASSNTDRARTDTQYF
size: many; D: TRBD1; V: TRBV20-1; J: TRBJ2-1; DNA: TGCAGTGCTTCCGGGACAGGGGGCTACAATGAGCAGTTCTTC; CDR3: CSASGTGGYNEQFF
size: many; D: .; V: TRBV6-5; J: TRBJ2-5; DNA: TGTGCCAGCAGTTACTCCAGGGTGGTAGAGACCCAGTACTTC; CDR3: CASSYSRVVETQYF
size: few; D: .; V: TRBV20-1; J: TRBJ2-5; DNA: TGCAGTGCTAGAGTAGGGGGGAGGGAGACCCAGTACTTC; CDR3: CSARVGGRETQYF
size: few; D: TRBD1; V: TRBV18; J: TRBJ2-7; DNA: TGTGCCAGCTCACCGGAAACAGGGGACCCCTACGAGCAGTACTTC; CDR3: CASSPETGDPYEQYF
size: few; D: .; V: TRBV5-1; J: TRBJ1-3; DNA: TGCGCCAGCAGCTCCTCCGGGACGGGGTACTCTGGAAACACCATATATTTT; CDR3: CASSSSGTGYSGNTIYF
size: many; D: .; V: TRBV20-1; J: TRBJ1-2; DNA: TGCAGTGCTACCTTAGGGAGGTCCCCGAACGATAACTATGGCTACACCTTC; CDR3: CSATLGRSPNDNYGYTF
size: .; D: TRBD1; V: TRBV29-1; J: TRBJ1-5; DNA: TGCAGCGTCGGCTCCGACAGGGATCGGCCCCAGCATTTT; CDR3: CSVGSDRDRPQHF
size: many; D: .; V: TRBV12-3/TRBV12-4; J: TRBJ2-7; DNA: TGTGCCAGCAGCACAGGGCCCGCCGAGCAGTACTTC; CDR3: CASSTGPAEQYF
size: many; D: TRBD2; V: TRBV5-1; J: TRBJ2-3; DNA: TGCGCCAGCAGCCCCAGGACTAGCGGGGGTGCAGATACGCAGTATTTT; CDR3: CASSPRTSGGADTQYF
size: many; D: .; V: TRBV5-5; J: TRBJ2-2; DNA: TGTGCCAGCAGCTTGGAGGGCGTGAAAGCCGGGGAGCTGTTTTTT; CDR3: CASSLEGVKAGELFF
size: .; D: .; V: TRBV20-1; J: TRBJ1-4; DNA: TGCAGTGCCGAGCAGGGAACTAATGAAAAACTGTTTTTT; CDR3: CSAEQGTNEKLFF